These T cell receptor beta chains were read from a single sample in a study of cytomegalovirus exposure and HLA in healthy donors. Method: immunoSEQ multiplex PCR; TCRdb's copy keeps in-frame clones and lacks some. The data show around 31,000 clones, and the top ten clones hold less than 6%. Sequenced sample: PBMCs. Receptors originate from a female donor in good health and CMV-seronegative. Each CDR3 is given without its conserved first and last residue. Each record gives: CDR3 length, J gene, V gene, CDR3 protein.

cdr3_length: 12; j_call: TRBJ2-7; v_call: TRBV6-5; cdr3_aa: ASSSNRGGDEQY
cdr3_length: 16; j_call: TRBJ2-6; v_call: TRBV19; cdr3_aa: ASSNYWTGSSGANVLT
cdr3_length: 11; j_call: TRBJ2-2; v_call: TRBV7-9; cdr3_aa: ASSRTAGGELF
cdr3_length: 12; j_call: TRBJ2-3; v_call: TRBV25-1; cdr3_aa: ASSEWASGHQRY
cdr3_length: 14; j_call: TRBJ1-4; v_call: TRBV15; cdr3_aa: ATSRVWTATNEKLF
cdr3_length: 12; j_call: TRBJ1-1; v_call: TRBV10-1; cdr3_aa: ASSSRDPSRGAF
cdr3_length: 12; j_call: TRBJ1-2; v_call: TRBV7-2; cdr3_aa: ASSLTGVTWGYT
cdr3_length: 10; j_call: TRBJ2-7; v_call: TRBV7-9; cdr3_aa: ASSLVRDEQY
cdr3_length: 13; j_call: TRBJ1-6; v_call: TRBV6-5; cdr3_aa: ASSYDRGNNSPLH
cdr3_length: 13; j_call: TRBJ2-7; v_call: TRBV11-3; cdr3_aa: ASSLDVSGYYEQY
cdr3_length: 10; j_call: TRBJ2-7; v_call: TRBV6-5; cdr3_aa: ASSTTGYEQY